The 3 T cell receptor beta chains given below trace back to one sample, sequenced in a study of T cell responses to AZD1222 COVID-19 vaccine. Profiled with immunoSEQ multiplex PCR; TCRdb holds only in-frame clones, not every one. The table includes some 120,000 clones, 80% to 90% detected once. Sample: peripheral blood, taken on day 0 of MenACWY control vaccination. The receptors stem from an adult in good health.

The chain employs TRBV24-1 and TRBJ2-1; D call uncertain. Trimming pared 1 base from V and 3 bases from J, leaving 6 bases between. CDR1 KGHDR and CDR2 SFDVKD come from the germline V gene. CDR3 size: 14 residues. CDR3 bases: TGTGCCACCAGTGATTTAGGCAGCTACAATGAGCAGTTCTTC. Translation: CATSDLGSYNEQFF.

This clone appeared once. The DNA of the CDR3 is TGTGCCAGCAGCTTCCCCAGGACAGGGTATTCGTCCTACGAGCAGTACTTC. Encoded protein: CASSFPRTGYSSYEQYF. V is TRBV5-8 and J is TRBJ2-7, with TRBD1 matching over 8 bases. This CDR3 spans 17 amino acids. J gave up 1 base and V 2 bases, and 11 bases lay outside the gene matches. The V gene's germline CDR1 is SGHTS and CDR2 YDEGEE.

The chain joins TRBV5-1 to TRBJ1-1, with D possibly TRBD1 on 6 matching bases. V was cut by 8 bases and J by 5 bases, with 25 bases left in between. The CDR3 is made up of 16 amino acids. Germline V gene data show CDR1 as SGHRS and CDR2 as YFSETQ. The CDR3 nucleotides read TGCGCCAGTAGAGGGGGATGGGGTAACAGTGGGACTGAAGCTTTCTTT. It specifies CASRGGWGNSGTEAFF.